The next 20 T cell receptor beta chains were all read from a single sample in a study of blood T cell repertoires in COVID-19. Assay used: immunoSEQ multiplex PCR; TCRdb lists only in-frame clones, some missing. The sample includes about 260,000 clones, approximately 86% of them seen just once. The specimen sequenced was peripheral blood. These receptors all come from an older woman with COVID-19, enrolled during active disease.

The chain has TRBV3-1 (or the pseudogene TRBV3-2) and TRBJ1-5, with 7 positions matching TRBD1. This CDR3 region has 16 residues. J was trimmed by 3 bases and V by 1 base; bases with no gene match: 6. Germline CDR1 LGHDT, CDR2 YNNKEL (reference sequence). CDR3 coding DNA: TGTGCCAGCAGCCAAGGACCAGGGGGTAACAATCAGCCCCAGCATTTT. Protein product: CASSQGPGGNNQPQHF.

The rearrangement joins TRBV11-2 to TRBJ1-2; D may be TRBD1 (6 bases). Trimming left V 2 bases short and J 7 bases short, with 17 bases between. CDR1 and CDR2 (germline): SGHAT, FQNNGV. This CDR3 spans 15 amino acids. The CDR3 nucleotides are TGTGCCAGCAGCTTATATGGGGGGGCGGAGGGTGGCTACACCTTC. It translates to CASSLYGGAEGGYTF.

The CDR3 region has the DNA TGTGCCAGCACATCCGGGACTAGCGGCATCAATGAGCAGTTCTTC. Translation: CASTSGTSGINEQFF. V gene TRBV28 combines with J gene TRBJ2-1; 11 bases align to TRBD2. This CDR3 has 15 amino acids. CDR1 and CDR2 from the germline V gene are MDHEN and SYDVKM. J lost 6 bases, V lost 7 bases, and 8 bases had no gene match.

The rearrangement links TRBV29-1 to TRBJ2-5; 11 positions agree with TRBD2. Germline CDR1 is SQVTM and CDR2 is ANQGSEA. Unmatched junction bases numbered 5, after V lost 1 base and J lost 4 bases. The CDR3 sequence is 15 residues long. CDR3 in DNA: TGCAGCGTTGAAGCCCTAGCGGGAGGAGGAGAGACCCAGTACTTC. It translates to CSVEALAGGGETQYF.

This chain joins TRBV7-9 and TRBJ2-6; D possibly corresponds to TRBD1 (5 bases). V was trimmed by 1 base and J by 2 bases, leaving 9 bases between them. Per the germline V gene, CDR1 is SEHNR and CDR2 is FQNEAQ (reference sequence). The CDR3 has 16 amino acids. The CDR3 coding sequence is TGTGCCAGCAGCTTAGGTTTCAGGGCTGGGGCCAACGTCCTGACTTTC. Its translation: CASSLGFRAGANVLTF.

There are a few counts of this clone. V gene TRBV7-9 combines with J gene TRBJ2-3; perhaps TRBD2 as D (5 bases). The germline V gene encodes CDR1 SEHNR and CDR2 FQNEAQ (reference sequence). The CDR3 has 16 amino acids. V was clipped by 5 bases and J by 4 bases, with 19 bases between them. The CDR3 here is CASSLQSLVGADTQYF. The CDR3 nucleotides read TGTGCCAGCAGCCTTCAGTCACTAGTGGGCGCAGATACGCAGTATTTT. Using reference TRBV7-9 and TRBJ2-3 for the parts outside the CDR3, the full variable domain is DTGVSQNPRHKITKRGQNVTFRCDPISEHNRLYWYRQTLGQGPEFLTYFQNEAQLEKSRLLSDRFSAERPKGSFSTLEIQRTEQGDSAMYLCASSLQSLVGADTQYFGPGTRLTVL.

In nucleotides, the CDR3 is TGTGCCAGTGGGGGGAGAACAGGCAATCAGCCCCAGCATTTT. Translation: CASGGRTGNQPQHF. The gene calls are TRBV19 and TRBJ1-5, with D tentatively TRBD1 (5 bases). Germline assignment: CDR1 LNHDA and CDR2 SQIVND (reference sequence). This CDR3 spans 14 amino acids. Trimming took off 8 bases at V and 2 bases at J, with 13 bases between the two ends. The variable domain in full, with the rest retrieved from reference TRBV19 and TRBJ1-5, is DGGITQSPKYLFRKEGQNVTLSCEQNLNHDAMYWYRQDPGQGLRLIYYSQIVNDFQKGDIAEGYSVSREKKESFPLTVTSAQKNPTAFYLCASGGRTGNQPQHFGDGTRLSIL.

The rearrangement uses TRBV7-8 and TRBJ1-4; 9 bases map to TRBD1. V lost 6 bases, J lost 7 bases, and 9 bases stayed unmatched. CDR1 SGHVS and CDR2 FQNEAQ come from the germline V gene. This CDR3 comprises 15 residues. DNA for the CDR3: TGTGCCAGCAGACAAACGACAGGGGGTGTTGAAAAACTGTTTTTT. It yields the protein CASRQTTGGVEKLFF. Complete variable domain (other parts from reference TRBV7-8 and TRBJ1-4): GAGVSQSPRYKVAKRGQDVALRCDPISGHVSLFWYQQALGQGPEFLTYFQNEAQLDKSGLPSDRFFAERPEGSVSTLKIQRTQQEDSAVYLCASRQTTGGVEKLFFGSGTQLSVL.

This rearrangement joins TRBV27 to TRBJ2-1; D perhaps matches TRBD2 (5 bases). Germline-derived CDR1 and CDR2 are MNHEY and SMNVEV (reference sequence). The CDR3 has 13 amino acids. V was clipped by 3 bases and J by 4 bases, with 7 bases between them. CDR3 protein: CASSFSGYNEQFF. CDR3 DNA sequence: TGTGCCAGCAGTTTCTCGGGATACAATGAGCAGTTCTTC.

V usage is TRBV25-1 and J usage is TRBJ2-1; 8 nucleotides line up with TRBD2. The CDR3 sequence is 13 residues long. Per germline, CDR1 MGHDK and CDR2 SYGVNS. V dropped 3 bases and J dropped 12; count of bases not matched to a gene: 7. CDR3: CASSDLGGGRQFF. The CDR3, as DNA: TGTGCCAGCAGTGACCTCGGCGGGGGGAGGCAGTTCTTC.

The CDR3 spells CASSPSTGLNNEQFF. The CDR3 DNA sequence: TGTGCCAGCAGCCCGAGTACGGGACTGAACAATGAGCAGTTCTTC. The V and J genes are TRBV7-3 and TRBJ2-1, with D maybe TRBD2 (6 bases). The CDR3 is 15 amino acids. V dropped 5 bases and J dropped 5 bases, with 16 bases sitting between them. Per the germline V gene, CDR1 is SGHTA and CDR2 is FQGTGA.

The rearrangement links TRBV6-2 or TRBV6-3 to TRBJ1-1; no reliable D call. The V gene's germline CDR1 is MNHEY and CDR2 SVGEGT. The CDR3 loop spans 15 amino acids. V was clipped by 2 bases and J by 0 bases, with 10 bases between them. The CDR3 sequence: CASSYERKMNTEAFF. Here the CDR3 DNA reads TGTGCCAGCAGTTACGAGCGGAAGATGAACACTGAAGCTTTCTTT.

About this clone: At one of its ends the junction is not consistent with the germline gene, which may arise from a read error. The V and J genes are TRBV6-2 or TRBV6-3 and TRBJ1-1; no clear D gene. From germline, CDR1 is MNHEY and CDR2 SVGEGT. CDR3 size: 13 residues. The CDR3 nucleotides read TGTGCCAGCAGTTACTCGAAGCTGGACCGACTAATCTTT. The encoded protein is CASSYSKLDRLIF.

The chain is built from TRBV19 and TRBJ1-2; tentative D call: TRBD1 (5 bases). Germline CDR1 reads LNHDA; CDR2 reads SQIVND (reference sequence). The CDR3 runs 13 residues. Trimming pared 3 bases from V and 4 bases from J, leaving 9 bases between. The CDR3: CASSIGGSYGYTF. In DNA form, the CDR3 reads TGTGCCAGTAGTATCGGGGGGTCCTATGGCTACACCTTC.

The chain combines TRBV2 with TRBJ1-2, with D hard to call. The CDR3 length is 13 residues. CDR1 SNHLY and CDR2 FYNNEI come from the germline V gene. V dropped 2 bases and J dropped 2 bases, with 6 bases sitting between them. CDR3 sequence (DNA): TGTGCCAGCAGTGAACTTAGAAACTATGGCTACACCTTC. Translating it yields CASSELRNYGYTF.

The chain carries TRBV6-1 and TRBJ1-1, with 9 bases lining up with TRBD1. After removal of 0 bases from V and 7 bases from J, the junction contained 6 bases not matched to a gene. CDR1 MNHNS and CDR2 SASEGT come from the germline V gene. The CDR3 contains 15 residues. CDR3 in DNA: TGTGCCAGCAGTGAAGCAGCCGGGACAGGGAGTGAAGCTTTCTTT. It encodes CASSEAAGTGSEAFF.

The chain recombines TRBV29-1 with TRBJ2-1; weak D call: TRBD1 (6 bases). The germline gives CDR1 SQVTM, CDR2 ANQGSEA. This CDR3 region has 11 residues. The germline V and J ends were trimmed by 4 bases and 9 bases, with 10 bases remaining between them. The CDR3 is CSVGRRGEQFF. The CDR3 region has the DNA TGCAGCGTTGGGCGCAGGGGTGAGCAGTTCTTC.

J is TRBJ1-5 and V is TRBV7-8, with D hard to call. The CDR3 covers 13 residues. Trimming took off 5 bases at V and 5 bases at J, with 10 bases between the two ends. Germline V CDR1 and CDR2: SGHVS, FQNEAQ. DNA of the CDR3: TGTGCCAGCAGCCTAGGGAGGGATCAGCCCCAGCATTTT. Translation gives CASSLGRDQPQHF.

The CDR3 DNA sequence: TGTGCCACCTCCCCCCCAGGGTTCACTGAAGCTTTCTTT. This codes for CATSPPGFTEAFF. The V call is TRBV19, the J call TRBJ1-1; a weak D match, TRBD1 (5 bases). This CDR3 is built from 13 residues. Germline V CDR1 and CDR2: LNHDA, SQIVND (reference sequence). V lost 10 bases to trimming and J lost 4 bases, with 16 bases between them.

The rearrangement uses TRBV13 and TRBJ2-7; TRBD2 matches 7 bases. Germline V gives CDR1 PRHDT, CDR2 FYEKMQ (reference sequence). The CDR3 sequence is 14 residues long. V lost 3 bases and J lost 4; bases outside the gene matches: 6. CDR3 in amino acids: CASSFALGGYEQYF. The CDR3 bases are TGTGCCAGCAGCTTTGCTTTGGGAGGGTACGAGCAGTACTTC. The variable domain in full, completed from reference TRBV13 and TRBJ2-7, reads AAGVIQSPRHLIKEKRETATLKCYPIPRHDTVYWYQQGPGQDPQFLISFYEKMQSDKGSIPDRFSAQQFSDYHSELNMSSLELGDSALYFCASSFALGGYEQYFGPGTRLTVT.